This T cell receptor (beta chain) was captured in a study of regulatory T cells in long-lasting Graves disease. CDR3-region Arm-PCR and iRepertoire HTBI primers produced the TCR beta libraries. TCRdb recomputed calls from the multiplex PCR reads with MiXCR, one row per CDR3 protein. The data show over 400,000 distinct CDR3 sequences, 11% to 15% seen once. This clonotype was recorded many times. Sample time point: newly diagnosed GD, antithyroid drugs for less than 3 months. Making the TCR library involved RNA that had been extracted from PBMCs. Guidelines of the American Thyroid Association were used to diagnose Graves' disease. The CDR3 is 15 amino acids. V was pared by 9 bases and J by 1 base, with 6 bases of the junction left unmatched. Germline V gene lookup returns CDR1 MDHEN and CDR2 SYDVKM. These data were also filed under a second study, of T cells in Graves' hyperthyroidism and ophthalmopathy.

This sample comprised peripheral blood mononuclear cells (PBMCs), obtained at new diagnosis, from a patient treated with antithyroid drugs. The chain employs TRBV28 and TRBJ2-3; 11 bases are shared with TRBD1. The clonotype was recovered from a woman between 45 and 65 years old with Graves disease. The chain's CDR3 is CASLGQGAGTDTQYF. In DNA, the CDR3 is TGTGCCAGTCTAGGACAGGGGGCAGGCACAGATACGCAGTATTTT. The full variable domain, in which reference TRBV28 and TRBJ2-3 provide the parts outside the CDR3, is DVKVTQSSRYLVKRTGEKVFLECVQDMDHENMFWYRQDPGLGLRLIYFSYDVKMKEKGDIPEGYSVSREKKERFSLILESASTNQTSMYLCASLGQGAGTDTQYFGPGTRLTVL.